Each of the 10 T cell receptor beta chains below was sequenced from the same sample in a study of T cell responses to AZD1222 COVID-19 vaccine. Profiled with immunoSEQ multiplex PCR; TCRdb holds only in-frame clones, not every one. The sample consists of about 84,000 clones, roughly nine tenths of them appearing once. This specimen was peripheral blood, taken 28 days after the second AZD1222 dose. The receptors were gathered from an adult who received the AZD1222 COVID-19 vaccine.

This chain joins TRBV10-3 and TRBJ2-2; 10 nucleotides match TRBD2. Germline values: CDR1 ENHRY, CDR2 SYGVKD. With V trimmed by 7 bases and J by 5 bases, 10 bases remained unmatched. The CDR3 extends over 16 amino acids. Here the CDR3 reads CAITQRGGIETGELFF. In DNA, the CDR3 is TGTGCCATCACCCAGCGGGGGGGCATAGAAACCGGGGAGCTGTTTTTT.

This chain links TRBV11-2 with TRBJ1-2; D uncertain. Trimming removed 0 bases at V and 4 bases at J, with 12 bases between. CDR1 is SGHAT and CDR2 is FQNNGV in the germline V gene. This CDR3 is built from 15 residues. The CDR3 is CASSLDREDLYGYTF. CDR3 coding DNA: TGTGCCAGCAGCTTAGATCGGGAGGACCTCTATGGCTACACCTTC.

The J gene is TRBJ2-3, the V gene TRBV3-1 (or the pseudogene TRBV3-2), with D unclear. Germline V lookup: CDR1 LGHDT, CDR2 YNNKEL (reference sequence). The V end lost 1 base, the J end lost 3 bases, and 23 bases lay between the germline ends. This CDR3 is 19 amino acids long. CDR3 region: CASSQARPGGRIPTDTQYF. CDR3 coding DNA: TGTGCCAGCAGCCAAGCTAGGCCCGGCGGCAGGATACCGACAGATACGCAGTATTTT.

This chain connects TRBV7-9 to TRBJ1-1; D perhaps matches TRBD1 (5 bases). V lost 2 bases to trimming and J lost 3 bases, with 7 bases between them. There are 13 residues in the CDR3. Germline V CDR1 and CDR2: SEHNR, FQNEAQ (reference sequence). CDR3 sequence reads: CASSLRQHTEAFF. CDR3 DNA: TGTGCCAGCAGCTTACGACAGCACACTGAAGCTTTCTTT.

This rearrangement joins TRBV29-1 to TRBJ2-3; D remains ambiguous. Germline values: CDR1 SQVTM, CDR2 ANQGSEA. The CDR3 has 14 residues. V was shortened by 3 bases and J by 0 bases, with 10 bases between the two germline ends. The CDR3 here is CSVDYESSTDTQYF. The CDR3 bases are TGCAGCGTTGATTACGAGTCTAGCACAGATACGCAGTATTTT.

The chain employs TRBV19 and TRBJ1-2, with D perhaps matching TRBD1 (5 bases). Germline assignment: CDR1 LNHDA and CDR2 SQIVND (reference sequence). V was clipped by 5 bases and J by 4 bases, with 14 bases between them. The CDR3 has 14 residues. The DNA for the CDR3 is TGTGCCAGTAGTTACGACAGTTTGGGCTATGGCTACACCTTC. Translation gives CASSYDSLGYGYTF.

CDR3 amino acids: CASSLGQGLGNQPQHF. The CDR3 DNA sequence: TGTGCCAGCAGCTTGGGACAGGGGTTAGGTAATCAGCCCCAGCATTTT. The J gene is TRBJ1-5, the V gene TRBV5-8, with 8 bases aligning to TRBD1. With 0 bases clipped from V and 4 bases from J, the junction kept 6 bases outside the gene matches. The CDR3 contains 16 residues. Germline loops: CDR1 SGHTS, CDR2 YDEGEE.

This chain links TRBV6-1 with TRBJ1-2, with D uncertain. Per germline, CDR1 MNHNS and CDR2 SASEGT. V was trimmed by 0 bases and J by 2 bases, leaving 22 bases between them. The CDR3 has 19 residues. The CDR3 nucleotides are TGTGCCAGCAGTGAAGCGGGAAGCTGGCGGGCCCCGGCGAACTATGGCTACACCTTC. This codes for CASSEAGSWRAPANYGYTF.

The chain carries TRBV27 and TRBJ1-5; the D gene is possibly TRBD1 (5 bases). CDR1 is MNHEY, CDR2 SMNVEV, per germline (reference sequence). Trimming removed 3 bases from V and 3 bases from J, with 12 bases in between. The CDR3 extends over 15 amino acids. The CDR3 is CASSFGRAPNQPQHF. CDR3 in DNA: TGTGCCAGCAGTTTTGGCAGGGCCCCCAATCAGCCCCAGCATTTT.

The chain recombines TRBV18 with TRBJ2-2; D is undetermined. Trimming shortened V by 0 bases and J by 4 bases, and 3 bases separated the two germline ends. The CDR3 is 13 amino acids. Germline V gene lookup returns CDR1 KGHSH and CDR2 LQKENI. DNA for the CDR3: TGTGCCAGCTCACCACCTGTCACCGGGGAGCTGTTTTTT. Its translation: CASSPPVTGELFF.